The T cell receptor (beta chain) under discussion was sequenced for a study of human T cells and chemical hapten exposure. A single record per CDR3 protein comes from TCRdb applying MiXCR to the RACE reads. The data contain some 27,000 distinct CDR3 sequences, 8% to 9.5% of them singletons. Described time point: patch test 2, 6 weeks after DPC sensitization. The sample's treatment: therapeutic diphenylcyclopropenone sensitization with weekly scalp DPC. The CDR3 contains 12 residues. Germline V gives CDR1 SNHLY, CDR2 FYNNEI. The ends were cut back, 4 bases at V and 3 bases at J, with 5 bases in the middle.

The chain links TRBV2 to TRBJ2-3; D is uncertain. The receptor was isolated from a man in his thirties or forties with alopecia areata. Some clones in this sample may be carry-over from other donors' samples. Specimen: whole blood, collected in connection with sensitization to the hapten diphenylcyclopropenone (DPC). This chain's CDR3 is CASSGATDTQYF. DNA for the CDR3: TGTGCCAGCAGTGGTGCGACAGATACGCAGTATTTT.